This TCR beta chain came from a study of OX40 agonist ivuxolimab in advanced cancers. The study, taken as a whole, reports: Compared with CD4+, CD8+ T cells on average had more expanded clones.

Germline CDR1 GTSNPN, CDR2 SVGIG (reference sequence). The CDR3 is 12 residues long. The V end was cut by 2 bases, the J end by 8 bases, with 12 bases between. Profiled with immunoSEQ multiplex PCR; TCRdb holds only in-frame clones, not every one. Among about 15,000 clones, roughly 60% were seen once, and the ten largest hold roughly 8.1%. On this clone: The antigen remains unidentified.

J is TRBJ1-1 and V is TRBV30; D call uncertain. Specimen: CD4+ or CD8+ T cells sorted from blood, collected in a trial of the OX40 agonist ivuxolimab. This TCR came from an adult with an advanced solid tumor such as melanoma, head and neck, liver or kidney cancer. CDR3 in amino acids: CAWSLRIGEAFF. CDR3 nucleotides: TGTGCCTGGAGTCTGAGGATCGGGGAAGCTTTCTTT.